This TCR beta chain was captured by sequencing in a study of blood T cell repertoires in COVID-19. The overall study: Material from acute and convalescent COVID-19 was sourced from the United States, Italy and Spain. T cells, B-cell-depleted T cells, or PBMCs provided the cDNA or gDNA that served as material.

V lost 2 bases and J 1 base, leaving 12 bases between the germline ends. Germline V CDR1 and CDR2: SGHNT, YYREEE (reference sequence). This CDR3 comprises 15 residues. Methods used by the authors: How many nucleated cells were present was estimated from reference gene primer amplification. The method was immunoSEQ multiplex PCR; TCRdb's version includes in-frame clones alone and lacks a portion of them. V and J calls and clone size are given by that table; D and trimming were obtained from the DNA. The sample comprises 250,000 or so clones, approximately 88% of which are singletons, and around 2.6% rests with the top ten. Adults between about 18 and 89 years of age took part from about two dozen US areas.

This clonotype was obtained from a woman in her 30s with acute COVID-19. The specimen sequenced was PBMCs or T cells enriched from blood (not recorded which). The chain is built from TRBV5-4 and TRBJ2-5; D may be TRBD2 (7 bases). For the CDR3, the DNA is TGTGCCAGCAGCTTAGGGGGGGCGATCCAAGAGACCCAGTACTTC. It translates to CASSLGGAIQETQYF.